The subject of this entry is one T cell receptor (beta chain). It has no known antigen specificity. Base quality data are lacking; no much larger clone is found one base away. The TCR beta CDR3 regions were amplified from RNA transcripts. A first-round RT-PCR of the TCR CDR3 used the HTBI primer set with the Qiagen OneStep RT-PCR kit. The libraries were constructed in a second round of multiplex PCR and then size-selected and purified. Libraries were sequenced paired-end with 100 bp reads on an Illumina HiSeq2000. The authors' analysis ran thus. SOAPnuke was used to process the raw data, with reads discarded if the reads contained adapters or uncalled bases, had a mean Phred below 15, or lacked an exact constant-primer or identifier match. COPE v1.2.5 was used to merge high-quality paired reads, and clonotypes were defined as unique nucleotide sequences. MiTCR v1.1 was used to align clonotypes to the IMGT TRBV, TRBD and TRBJ reference segments. The analysis was restricted to V-J combinations with a frequency above 0.0001, which together covered 99.2% of the repertoires. A TCS score was defined as the ratio between F50 (clonal expansion) and ExV (chaos), using BLOSUM62-based TCRdist between CDR3 peptides within each V-J. Welch's t-statistics and random forest reduced 500 to 650 V-J features to roughly 13, which were used in a naive Bayes classifier (R e1071). The public reads were reprocessed in TCRdb via fastp at Q25 and MiXCR, keeping in-frame beta chains. Rows merge per CDR3 protein into single entries with the most common DNA and genes. The V and J calls here are based on TCRdb, not the publication. A total of under 550,000 distinct CDR3 sequences appear in this sample, less than 20% of them only once. Roughly 47% of the sample rests with the top ten.

These data come from a study of T cells in Graves' hyperthyroidism and ophthalmopathy (dated by TCRdb to between 2018 and 2021). Regarding the research as a whole: Peripheral blood was sampled at the time of initial diagnosis, prior to any treatment. To identify TCR V-J signatures that set the groups apart, the researchers used a discovery cohort of 100 patients, made up of 40 to 45 with Graves' ophthalmopathy and about 59 with stable Graves' hyperthyroidism. Prospective prediction of ophthalmopathy was tested in an independent validation cohort consisting of some 20 hyperthyroidism patients and approximately 16 patients who later progressed to ophthalmopathy. The 100 or so discovery patients were randomly split 7:3 into training and test sets. The study also compared thyroid tissue and blood T-cell repertoires from about six Graves' hyperthyroidism patients. Once sampling was done, hyperthyroidism patients were given methimazole at a starting dose of 30 mg daily, whereas ophthalmopathy patients were given high-dose intravenous methylprednisolone. The paper reports TCR Vbeta CDR3 sequencing of approximately 130 peripheral blood samples: under 45 ophthalmopathy, about 75 hyperthyroidism and around 17 progressor patients. The study at large found these results: Blood samples also contained most of the expanded thyroid clonotypes (frequency above 0.001), which suggests that blood repertoires may reflect thyroid immune responses. A model built on a 13 V-J signature distinguished ophthalmopathy from stable hyperthyroidism, reaching roughly 88% sensitivity and about 81% specificity in cross-validation and 80%/75% in testing. In validation, the model predicted progression to ophthalmopathy a median of roughly 6.5 months before onset, with approximately 68% sensitivity and about 72% specificity. Sample size was not statistically predetermined, and investigators were not blinded to group allocation.

CDR1 and CDR2, per the germline V gene, are MNHNS and SASEGT. CDR3 length: 14 amino acids, cysteine to phenylalanine. Only the CDR3 DNA is retained, 42 bases long and in frame from the first base. V is cut by 6 bases and J by 1 base, and the space between the germline ends is 12 bases. Ophthalmopathy patients had moderately to severely active disease, Clinical Activity Score of at least 3, NOSPECS grade of at least 4, and duration under 3 months. Patients with uncontrolled infections, other autoimmune diseases, pregnancy or lactation were excluded. Diagnoses were based on clinical symptoms, serum thyroxine and TRAb, thyroid ultrasound and orbital computed tomography. Ficoll-Paque density gradient centrifugation was used to isolate PBMCs from approximately 11 ml of fresh peripheral blood. Total RNA was extracted using Trizol reagent, and RNA quality was assessed on an Agilent 2100 Bioanalyzer.

The rearranged chain carries TRBV6-1 and TRBJ1-1; the D gene assignment is ambiguous. This clonotype originated in a middle-aged man with Graves' ophthalmopathy. Material: blood. The sequenced DNA is TGTGCCAGCAGGGAACCGGGAACGAACACTGAAGCTTTCTTT. Protein translation: CASREPGTNTEAFF.